What follows is one T cell receptor beta chain and its context. One end of the junction varies from germline; a read error may be responsible. The length of the CDR3 is 11 residues. The entry originates in a study of cytomegalovirus exposure and HLA in healthy donors. The PCR was carried out with 60 Vbeta primers and 13 Jbeta primers. This table comes from immunoSEQ multiplex PCR, and its TCRdb copy is limited to in-frame clones, with some not included. The data show more than 150,000 clones, approximately 73% seen once. The gene calls are TRBV5-3 and TRBJ2-1, with TRBD2 matching 8 bases. TRBV5-3 is labeled an ORF, and its function is uncertain. Sequencing was carried out using PBMCs. This receptor was obtained from a woman in her twenties or thirties in good health and CMV-seropositive. The chain's CDR3 is CARSLAGGPVF. CDR3 coding DNA: TGTGCCAGAAGCTTGGCGGGGGGGCCGGTCTTC.